This TCR beta chain was captured by sequencing in a study of blood T cell repertoires in COVID-19 (dated by TCRdb to 2019 to 2021). About the study as a whole: Collaborator samples came from the United States, Italy and Spain and covered acute and convalescent phases of COVID-19. The repertoires were made available in a free public database intended to serve as a resource for research on the immune response to SARS-CoV-2. Where HLA class I and class II types were available, the types were taken from metadata supplied by the sample provider, not from assay-based typing. The samples were drawn from two sources: the first 160 participants of the ongoing ImmuneRACE study, and 1,200 or so subjects contributed by 6 global collaborators. Deeply sampled blood TCRbeta repertoires from subjects exposed to, actively infected with, or recovered from COVID-19 were included in the dataset. Sample metadata almost always included a de-identified subject ID, COVID-19 status, age in years and sex. The prospective study material was composed of cDNA or gDNA derived from T cells, B-cell-depleted T cells, or PBMCs. The research as a whole found: The quantity of clinical and demographic metadata differed by source and by participant and was supplied without curation.

The immunoSEQ Assay, a bias-controlled multiplex PCR, was used to amplify TCRbeta CDR3 regions from genomic DNA. In the authors' own workflow: Nucleated cell counts per sample were estimated from amplification of reference gene primers within the assay. To quantify the absolute abundance of each unique TCRbeta CDR3 rearrangement, sequence reads were collapsed and filtered. For each sample, productive Simpson clonality was calculated as the square root of Simpson's diversity index over productive rearrangements. TCRdb obtained this table from immuneACCESS and retained in-frame rearrangements with V and J assigned. These tables miss some clones; where compared with another copy, unresolved V genes account for less than half of the shortfall, and the remainder is unexplained. V and J calls and clone size are those listed in that table; D and trimming were worked out from the DNA. Present in this sample are roughly 42,000 clones, about 85% of which were seen just once. The ten largest account for roughly 4.3% of the sample.

The collaborating institutions used their own protocols to collect whole blood in K2EDTA tubes. Collaborator samples were shipped for TCRbeta analysis as frozen whole blood, isolated PBMCs, or DNA extracted from either sample type. Concerning this clone: Its antigen has not been determined. No much larger clone is present one base from it, and per-base qualities are unavailable.

Looking up the germline V gene (reference sequence) yields CDR1 LGHDT and CDR2 YNNKEL. The CDR3 measures 15 amino acids from cysteine to phenylalanine. Solely the CDR3 DNA is kept, with 45 bases framed from the first base. V is cut by 5 bases and J by 8 bases, and the space between the germline ends is 16 bases. The sample consisted of peripheral blood. The V gene is TRBV3-1 (or the pseudogene TRBV3-2) and the J gene is TRBJ1-6; the D segment could be TRBD1, given 6 matching bases. The clonotype comes from a man in his sixties with acute or convalescent COVID-19. Read as DNA, the sequence is TGTGCCAGCAGCTCAGCACAGGGTTCGCATTCACCCCTCCACTTT. This sequence encodes CASSSAQGSHSPLHF.